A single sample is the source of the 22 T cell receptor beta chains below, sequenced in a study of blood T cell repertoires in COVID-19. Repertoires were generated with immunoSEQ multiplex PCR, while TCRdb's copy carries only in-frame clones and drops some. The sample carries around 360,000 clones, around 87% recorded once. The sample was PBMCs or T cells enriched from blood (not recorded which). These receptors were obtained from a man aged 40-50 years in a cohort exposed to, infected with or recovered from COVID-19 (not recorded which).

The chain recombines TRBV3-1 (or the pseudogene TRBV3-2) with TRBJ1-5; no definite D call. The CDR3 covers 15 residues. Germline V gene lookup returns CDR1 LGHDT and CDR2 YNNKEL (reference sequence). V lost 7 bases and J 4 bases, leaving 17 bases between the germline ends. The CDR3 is CASKNTGAPNQPQHF. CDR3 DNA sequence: TGTGCCAGCAAAAACACGGGAGCACCTAATCAGCCCCAGCATTTT.

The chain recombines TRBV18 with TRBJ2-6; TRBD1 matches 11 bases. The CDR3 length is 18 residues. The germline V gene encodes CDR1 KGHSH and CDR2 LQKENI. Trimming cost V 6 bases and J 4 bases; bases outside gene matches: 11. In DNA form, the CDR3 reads TGTGCCAGCTCGCCCTCCGGGACAGGGGGGGCCGGGGCCAACGTCCTGACTTTC. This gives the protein CASSPSGTGGAGANVLTF.

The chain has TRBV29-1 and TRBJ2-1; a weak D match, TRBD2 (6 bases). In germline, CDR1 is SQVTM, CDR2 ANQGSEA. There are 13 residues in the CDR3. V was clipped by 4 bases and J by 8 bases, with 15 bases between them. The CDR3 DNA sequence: TGCAGCGTTGCCTCTAGCGAGGTCCATGAGCAGTTCTTC. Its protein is CSVASSEVHEQFF.

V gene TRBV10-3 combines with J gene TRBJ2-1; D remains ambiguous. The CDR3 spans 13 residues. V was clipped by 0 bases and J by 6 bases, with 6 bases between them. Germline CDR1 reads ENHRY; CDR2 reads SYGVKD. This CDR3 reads CAISESNSNEQFF. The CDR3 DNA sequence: TGTGCCATCAGTGAGTCGAACAGCAATGAGCAGTTCTTC.

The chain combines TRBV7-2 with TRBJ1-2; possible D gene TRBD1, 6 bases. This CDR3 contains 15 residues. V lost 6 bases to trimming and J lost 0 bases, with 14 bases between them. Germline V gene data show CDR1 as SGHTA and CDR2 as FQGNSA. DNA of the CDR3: TGTGCCAGCAGGCCACCACAGGGAGCTAACTATGGCTACACCTTC. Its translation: CASRPPQGANYGYTF.

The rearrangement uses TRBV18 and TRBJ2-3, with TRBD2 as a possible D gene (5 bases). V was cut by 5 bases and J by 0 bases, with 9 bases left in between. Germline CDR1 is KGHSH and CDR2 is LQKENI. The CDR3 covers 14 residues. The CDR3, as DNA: TGTGCCAGCTCAAGTCGGGGAAGCACAGATACGCAGTATTTT. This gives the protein CASSSRGSTDTQYF.

The CDR3 is CASSDRGSTEAFF. The DNA for the CDR3 is TGTGCCAGCAGCGACAGGGGGAGCACTGAAGCTTTCTTT. The rearrangement uses TRBV9 and TRBJ1-1; TRBD1 matches 8 bases. J lost 4 bases, V lost 3 bases, and 2 bases had no gene match. Per germline, CDR1 SGDLS and CDR2 YYNGEE. The CDR3 spans 13 residues.

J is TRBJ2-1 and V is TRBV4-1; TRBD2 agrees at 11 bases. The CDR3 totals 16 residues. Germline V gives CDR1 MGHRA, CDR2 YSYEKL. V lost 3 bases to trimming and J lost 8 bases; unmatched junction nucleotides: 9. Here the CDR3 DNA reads TGCGCCAGCAGCCAGGCCCCTAGCGGGAGGAACTATGAGCAGTTCTTC. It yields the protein CASSQAPSGRNYEQFF.

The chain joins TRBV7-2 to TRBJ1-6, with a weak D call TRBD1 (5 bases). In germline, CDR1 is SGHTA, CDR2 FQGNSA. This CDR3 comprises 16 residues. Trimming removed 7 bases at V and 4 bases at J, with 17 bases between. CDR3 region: CASTTFGAGYNSPLHF. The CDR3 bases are TGTGCCAGCACGACATTTGGGGCTGGGTATAATTCACCCCTCCACTTT.

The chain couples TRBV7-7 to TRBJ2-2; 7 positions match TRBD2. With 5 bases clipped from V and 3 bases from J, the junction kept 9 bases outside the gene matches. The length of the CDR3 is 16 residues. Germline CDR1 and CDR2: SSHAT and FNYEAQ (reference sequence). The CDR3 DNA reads TGTGCCAGCAGCCCCCGACTGGCGGGAGACACCGGGGAGCTGTTTTTT. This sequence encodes CASSPRLAGDTGELFF. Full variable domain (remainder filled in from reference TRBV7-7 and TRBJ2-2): GAGVSQSPRYKVTKRGQDVTLRCDPISSHATLYWYQQALGQGPEFLTYFNYEAQPDKSGLPSDRFSAERPEGSISTLTIQRTEQRDSAMYRCASSPRLAGDTGELFFGEGSRLTVL.

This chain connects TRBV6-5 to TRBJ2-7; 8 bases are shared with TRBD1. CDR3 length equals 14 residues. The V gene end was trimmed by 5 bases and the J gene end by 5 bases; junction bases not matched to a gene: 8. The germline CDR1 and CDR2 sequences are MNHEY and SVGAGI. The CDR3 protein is CASSPTGVKDEQYF. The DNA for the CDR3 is TGTGCCAGCAGTCCGACAGGGGTTAAGGACGAGCAGTACTTC.

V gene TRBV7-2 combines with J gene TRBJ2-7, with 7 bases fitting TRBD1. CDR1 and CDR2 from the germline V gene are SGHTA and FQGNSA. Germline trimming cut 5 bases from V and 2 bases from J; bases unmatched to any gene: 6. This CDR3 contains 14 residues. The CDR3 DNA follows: TGTGCCAGCAGCCTTCAACAGGGGACCTACGAGCAGTACTTC. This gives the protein CASSLQQGTYEQYF.

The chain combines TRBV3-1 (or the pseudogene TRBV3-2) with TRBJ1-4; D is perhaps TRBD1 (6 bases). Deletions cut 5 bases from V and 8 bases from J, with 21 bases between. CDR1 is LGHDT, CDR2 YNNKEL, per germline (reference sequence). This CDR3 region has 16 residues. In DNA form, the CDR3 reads TGTGCCAGCAGCGGAGTTACAGGGTTAGTAAGAGAAAAACTGTTTTTT. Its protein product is CASSGVTGLVREKLFF.

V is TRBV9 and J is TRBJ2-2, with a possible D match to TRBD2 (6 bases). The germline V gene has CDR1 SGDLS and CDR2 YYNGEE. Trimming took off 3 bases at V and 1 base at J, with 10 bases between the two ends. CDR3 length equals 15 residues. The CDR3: CASSGRGRNTGELFF. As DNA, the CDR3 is TGTGCCAGCAGCGGGAGGGGTAGGAACACCGGGGAGCTGTTTTTT.

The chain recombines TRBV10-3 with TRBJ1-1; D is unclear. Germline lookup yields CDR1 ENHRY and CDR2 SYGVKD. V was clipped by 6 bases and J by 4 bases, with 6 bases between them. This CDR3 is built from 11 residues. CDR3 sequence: CAISRGTEAFF. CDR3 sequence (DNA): TGTGCCATCAGCCGGGGCACTGAAGCTTTCTTT.

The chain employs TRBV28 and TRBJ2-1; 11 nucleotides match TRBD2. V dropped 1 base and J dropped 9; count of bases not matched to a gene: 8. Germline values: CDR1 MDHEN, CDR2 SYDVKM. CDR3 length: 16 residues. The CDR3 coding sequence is TGTGCCAGCAGTTTATCCGGGACTAGCGGTGAGGGTGAGCAGTTCTTC. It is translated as CASSLSGTSGEGEQFF.

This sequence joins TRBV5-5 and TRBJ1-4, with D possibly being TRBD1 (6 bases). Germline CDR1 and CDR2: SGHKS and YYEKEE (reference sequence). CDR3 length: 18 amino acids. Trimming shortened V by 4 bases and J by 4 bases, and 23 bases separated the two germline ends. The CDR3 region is CASSIRDTRLKYNEKLFF. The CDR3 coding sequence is TGTGCCAGCAGCATCCGGGACACTCGTCTAAAGTATAATGAAAAACTGTTTTTT.

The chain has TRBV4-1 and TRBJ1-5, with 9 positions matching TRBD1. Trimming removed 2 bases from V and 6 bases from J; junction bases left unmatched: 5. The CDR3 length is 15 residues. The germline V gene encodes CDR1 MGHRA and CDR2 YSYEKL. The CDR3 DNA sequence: TGCGCCAGCAGCCAATCCGGACAGGGGAGTCAGCCCCAGCATTTT. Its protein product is CASSQSGQGSQPQHF.

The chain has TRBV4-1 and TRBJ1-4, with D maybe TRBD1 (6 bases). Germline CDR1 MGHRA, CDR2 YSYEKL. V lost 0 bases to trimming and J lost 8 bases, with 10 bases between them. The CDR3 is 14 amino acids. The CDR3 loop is CASSQETGEEKLFF. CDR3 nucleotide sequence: TGCGCCAGCAGCCAAGAGACAGGAGAAGAAAAACTGTTTTTT.

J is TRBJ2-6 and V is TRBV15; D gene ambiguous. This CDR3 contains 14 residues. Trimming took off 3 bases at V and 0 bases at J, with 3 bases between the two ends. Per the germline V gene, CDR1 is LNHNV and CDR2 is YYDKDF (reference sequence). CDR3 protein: CATSSRSGANVLTF. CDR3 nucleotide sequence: TGTGCCACCAGCAGTCGCTCTGGGGCCAACGTCCTGACTTTC.

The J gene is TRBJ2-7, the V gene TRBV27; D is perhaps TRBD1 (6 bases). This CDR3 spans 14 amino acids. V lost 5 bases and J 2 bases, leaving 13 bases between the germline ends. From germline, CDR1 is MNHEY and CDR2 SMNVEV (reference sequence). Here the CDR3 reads CASSPRTEPYEQYF. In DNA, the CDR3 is TGTGCCAGCAGTCCCCGGACAGAACCCTACGAGCAGTACTTC.

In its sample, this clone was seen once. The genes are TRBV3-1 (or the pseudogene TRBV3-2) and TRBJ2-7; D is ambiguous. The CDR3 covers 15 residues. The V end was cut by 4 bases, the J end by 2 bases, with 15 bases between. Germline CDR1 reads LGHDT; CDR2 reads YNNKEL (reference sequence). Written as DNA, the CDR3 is TGTGCCAGCAGCCCGCTGGCGACTCGCCCCTACGAGCAGTACTTC. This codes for CASSPLATRPYEQYF.